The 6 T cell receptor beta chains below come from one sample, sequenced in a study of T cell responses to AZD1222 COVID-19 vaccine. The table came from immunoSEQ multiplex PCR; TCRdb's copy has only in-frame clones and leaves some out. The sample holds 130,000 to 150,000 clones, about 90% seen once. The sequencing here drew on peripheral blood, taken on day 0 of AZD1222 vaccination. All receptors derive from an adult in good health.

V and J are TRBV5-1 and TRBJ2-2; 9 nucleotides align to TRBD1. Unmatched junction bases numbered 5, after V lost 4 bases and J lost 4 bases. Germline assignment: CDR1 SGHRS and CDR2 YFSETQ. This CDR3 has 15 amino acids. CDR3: CASSANRGPTGELFF. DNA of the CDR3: TGCGCCAGCAGCGCGAACAGGGGGCCCACCGGGGAGCTGTTTTTT.

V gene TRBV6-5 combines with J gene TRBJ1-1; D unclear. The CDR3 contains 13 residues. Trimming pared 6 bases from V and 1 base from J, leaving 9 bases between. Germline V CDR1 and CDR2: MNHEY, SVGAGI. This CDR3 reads CASSRSGNTEAFF. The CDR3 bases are TGTGCCAGCAGCCGAAGTGGGAACACTGAAGCTTTCTTT.

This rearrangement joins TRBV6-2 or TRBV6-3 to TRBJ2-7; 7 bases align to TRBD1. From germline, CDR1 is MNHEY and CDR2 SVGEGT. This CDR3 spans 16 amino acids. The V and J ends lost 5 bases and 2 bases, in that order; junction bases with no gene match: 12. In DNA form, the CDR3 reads TGTGCCAGCAGTAAACTTGGACAGGCTGACCCCTACGAGCAGTACTTC. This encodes CASSKLGQADPYEQYF.

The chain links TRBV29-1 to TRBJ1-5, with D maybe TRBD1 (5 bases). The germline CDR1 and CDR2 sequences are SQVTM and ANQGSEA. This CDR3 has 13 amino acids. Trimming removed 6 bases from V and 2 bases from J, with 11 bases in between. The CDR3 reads CSVQQDGNQPQHF. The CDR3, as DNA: TGCAGCGTACAACAGGATGGCAATCAGCCCCAGCATTTT.

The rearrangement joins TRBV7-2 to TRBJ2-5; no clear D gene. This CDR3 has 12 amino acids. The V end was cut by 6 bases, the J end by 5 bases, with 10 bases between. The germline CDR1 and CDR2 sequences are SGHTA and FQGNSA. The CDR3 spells CASRSTWETQYF. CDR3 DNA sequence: TGTGCCAGCAGATCGACCTGGGAGACCCAGTACTTC.

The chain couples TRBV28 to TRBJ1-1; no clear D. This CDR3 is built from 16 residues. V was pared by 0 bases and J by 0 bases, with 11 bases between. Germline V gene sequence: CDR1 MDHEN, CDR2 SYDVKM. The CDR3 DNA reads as TGTGCCAGCAGTTTATGGACGGGAAAAATGAACACTGAAGCTTTCTTT. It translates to CASSLWTGKMNTEAFF. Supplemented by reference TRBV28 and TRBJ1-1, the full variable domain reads DVKVTQSSRYLVKRTGEKVFLECVQDMDHENMFWYRQDPGLGLRLIYFSYDVKMKEKGDIPEGYSVSREKKERFSLILESASTNQTSMYLCASSLWTGKMNTEAFFGQGTRLTVV.